What follows is one T cell receptor beta chain and its context. Possible read error: a much larger clone is one base away. Trimming shortened V by 7 bases and J by 7 bases, and 17 bases separated the two germline ends. This CDR3 region has 13 residues. The germline V gene encodes CDR1 MDHEN and CDR2 SYDVKM. Libraries of TCR beta came from iRepertoire HTBI primers plus Arm-PCR of CDR3 regions. TCRdb called the multiplex PCR reads again in MiXCR, with one record for every CDR3 protein. The repertoire includes under 450,000 distinct CDR3 sequences, about 12% of them detected once, and under 20% sits in the top ten. Time point noted: newly diagnosed GD, antithyroid drugs for less than 3 months. PBMC RNA served as the TCR library source. From an endocrinology department in Xi'an, China, came the patients. The sample belongs to a study of regulatory T cells in long-lasting Graves disease. For the study at large: Patients newly diagnosed with Graves' had been on antithyroid drugs for under 3 months.

In addition, the sample was reused for a study of T cells in Graves' hyperthyroidism and ophthalmopathy. As that report states: Blood also held most thyroid clonotypes expanded beyond 0.001. The model predicted ophthalmopathy a median approximately six months before onset.

This TCR was recovered from a young woman with Graves disease. The rearrangement joins TRBV28 to TRBJ2-7; the D call may be TRBD1 or TRBD2 (5 bases each). This sample comprised peripheral blood mononuclear cells (PBMCs), obtained at new diagnosis, from a patient treated with antithyroid drugs. CDR3 sequence (DNA): TGTGCCAGCATTGAGGGGTCCTACAATGAGCAGTACTTC. As protein: CASIEGSYNEQYF.